This TCR beta chain emerged from a study of patients and donors after allogeneic stem cell transplantation. At least ten counts were recorded for this clonotype. Via MiXCR, TCRdb re-called the RT-PCR reads, giving one row per CDR3 protein. In the table there are about 410,000 distinct CDR3 sequences, 16% of which are singletons. CDR3 size: 16 residues. V dropped 7 bases and J dropped 6; count of bases not matched to a gene: 14. Germline CDR1 and CDR2: SQVTM and ANQGSEA. This chain uses TRBV29-1 with TRBJ2-1; 11 bases fit TRBD2. The receptor comes from a human donor who was either an allogeneic HSCT recipient or a stem cell or donor lymphocyte infusion donor (not recorded which). It is not recorded whose cells these are; they may come from a transplant donor. Sequencing was performed on blood, either unsorted or a sorted T cell fraction (not recorded which). The CDR3 sequence is CSAHPDDSGRGNEQFF. The DNA of the CDR3 is TGCAGCGCCCACCCCGATGATAGCGGGAGGGGCAATGAGCAGTTCTTC.